One T cell receptor (beta chain) is described in this entry. These data are taken from a study of graft-versus-host responses after intestinal transplantation. Trimming cost V 3 bases and J 0 bases, with 6 bases left between them. The germline V gene has CDR1 LNHDA and CDR2 SQIVND (reference sequence). The CDR3 is 13 residues long. The data were produced by immunoSEQ multiplex PCR, yet TCRdb's version contains in-frame clones alone and is incomplete. This sample yields about 37,000 clones, of which about nine tenths are seen a single time; approximately 18% belongs to the top ten. The graft tissue was processed, and this released both intraepithelial and lamina propria lymphocytes.

This TCR was recovered from a human patient who received an intestinal transplant, so some T cells may come from the graft donor. The input for sequencing was ileum tissue, taken 200 to 210 days after intestinal transplant. The V gene is TRBV19, the J gene TRBJ2-7; D unresolved. The CDR3 protein is CASSMDGSYEQYF. The CDR3 coding sequence is TGTGCCAGTAGTATGGACGGCTCCTACGAGCAGTACTTC.